Shown below are 10 T cell receptor beta chains from a single sample sequenced in a study of T cells in Graves' hyperthyroidism and ophthalmopathy. Amplified TCR beta CDR3 regions derived from RNA transcripts. In the first-round RT-PCR of the TCR CDR3, the HTBI primer set was used. TCRdb called the multiplex PCR reads again in MiXCR, with one record for every CDR3 protein. Among roughly 520,000 distinct CDR3 sequences listed, around a quarter were seen once. The source material was blood. The receptors originated from a woman aged 25 to 39 with Graves' ophthalmopathy.

Many counts were recorded for this clonotype. One end of the junction varies from germline; a read error may be responsible. The gene calls are TRBV6-1 and TRBJ1-5; D remains ambiguous. The CDR3 totals 14 residues. In germline, CDR1 is MNHNS, CDR2 SASEGT. This chain's CDR3 is CVSSLYMNNQPQHF. The CDR3 DNA reads TGTGTCAGCAGCCTATACATGAACAATCAGCCCCAGCATTTT.

In this sample, this clonotype turned up many times. V gene TRBV28 combines with J gene TRBJ1-3, with unresolved D. V lost 6 bases to trimming and J lost 0 bases, with 15 bases between them. Looked up from germline, CDR1 is MDHEN and CDR2 is SYDVKM. The CDR3 is 16 residues long. Written as DNA, the CDR3 is TGTGCCAGCAGCCCAACCTTCCAGGACTCTGGAAACACCATATATTTT. Translated: CASSPTFQDSGNTIYF.

V usage is TRBV12-3 or TRBV12-4 and J usage is TRBJ1-5; D ambiguous. The CDR3 is 14 residues long. V lost 7 bases and J lost 1, with 11 bases in between. CDR3 residues: CASTLMGSNQPQHF. Here the CDR3 DNA reads TGTGCCAGCACTCTGATGGGGAGCAATCAGCCCCAGCATTTT.

This clonotype was observed many times. V and J are TRBV6-1 and TRBJ1-2; D remains ambiguous. Germline-derived CDR1 and CDR2 are MNHNS and SASEGT. V was clipped by 8 bases and J by 6 bases, with 13 bases between them. This CDR3 is 12 amino acids long. The CDR3 nucleotides read TGTGCCAGCTGGACGGGGAGGGATGGCTACACCTTC. This translates into CASWTGRDGYTF.

This clonotype was seen a handful of times. This sequence joins TRBV20-1 and TRBJ2-7; 8 nucleotides line up with TRBD2. V lost 3 bases to trimming and J lost 0 bases; unmatched junction nucleotides: 10. Germline CDR1 is DFQATT and CDR2 is SNEGSKA (reference sequence). The CDR3 is 16 residues long. CDR3 nucleotides: TGCAGTGCTAGGGGTATAAGCGGGGGCATCTCCTACGAGCAGTACTTC. The encoded protein is CSARGISGGISYEQYF.

This clonotype was detected many times. The V call is TRBV20-1, the J call TRBJ1-1; no clear D. V shed 5 bases and J shed 0 bases, with 10 bases lying between them. CDR3 length: 13 residues. CDR1 and CDR2 from the germline V gene are DFQATT and SNEGSKA (reference sequence). The CDR3 here is CSACRPLNTEAFF. CDR3 DNA: TGCAGTGCTTGCCGACCTCTGAACACTGAAGCTTTCTTT.

This sequence joins TRBV29-1 and TRBJ2-7; D possibly corresponds to TRBD2 (5 bases). This CDR3 contains 12 residues. V lost 6 bases and J lost 2, with 11 bases in between. Germline V gene data show CDR1 as SQVTM and CDR2 as ANQGSEA. The chain's CDR3 is CSVWLGAYEQYF. The CDR3 bases are TGCAGCGTGTGGCTGGGAGCCTACGAGCAGTACTTC.

This clonotype appeared once. The rearrangement joins TRBV7-8 to TRBJ1-2; D is unclear. The CDR3 length is 15 residues. The V end was cut by 0 bases, the J end by 7 bases, with 15 bases between. Germline V gene lookup returns CDR1 SGHVS and CDR2 FQNEAQ. CDR3 nucleotides: TGTGCCAGCAGCTTAGCACGGAACCCCCTCTTTGGCTACACCTTC. Translated: CASSLARNPLFGYTF.

There are many counts of this clonotype. The chain joins TRBV5-1 to TRBJ1-3; D might be TRBD1 (5 bases). Germline-derived CDR1 and CDR2 are SGHRS and YFSETQ. Trimming left V 2 bases short and J 8 bases short, with 14 bases between. There are 14 residues in the CDR3. For the CDR3, the DNA is TGCGCCAGCAGCTTCGACCCGCAGGGTTACACCATATATTTT. Translation: CASSFDPQGYTIYF.

This clonotype was recorded at least ten times. Germline and junction disagree at one end, which may indicate a read error. The chain has TRBV12-3 or TRBV12-4 and TRBJ1-5, with 10 bases aligning to TRBD1. The CDR3 spans 14 residues. The DNA for the CDR3 is TGTGCCAGCGACAGGGGGCCGAGCATTCAGCCCCAGCATTTT. This sequence encodes CASDRGPSIQPQHF.